A selection of T cell receptor beta chains follows, all from one sample in a study of glioma-infiltrating T cells after dendritic cell vaccination. Assay used: immunoSEQ multiplex PCR; TCRdb lists only in-frame clones, some missing. The sample records about 87,000 clones, 75% to 90% being singletons. The sequencing here drew on blood, taken after dendritic cell vaccination. The receptors stem from a human donor with glioblastoma. Both conserved end residues are part of each CDR3.

V	CDR3
TRBV6-7	CAIRRAGNYGYTF
TRBV29-1	CSVEETGETQYF
TRBV6-1	CAISDRGLLSEQYF
TRBV19	CASSKWGPSNTEAFF
TRBV2	CASRAPGQGGTDTQYF
TRBV25-1	CASSARLTGERSPLHF
TRBV5-1	CASSPRGQGPYEQYF
TRBV7-9	CASSSDLYRLYGYTF
TRBV15	CATSSGQNRGGTIYF
TRBV5-4	CASSLGMTARDTQYF
TRBV29-1	CSVDPSGGHGTQYF
TRBV5-4	CASSAGIQETQYF
TRBV6-4	CASSPGTGNNYGYTF
TRBV15	CATSRDSAGEQFF
TRBV9	CASGTGGSPNYGYTF
TRBV6-5	CASRPGTSGSNEQFF
TRBV7-6	CASSLRGLDSLNTGELFF
TRBV5-5	CASSLAAGVNTEAFF
TRBV6-1	CASSGRNNEQFF
TRBV6-1	CASSELLGQGAYGYTF
TRBV5-1	CASGMGAELGYTF
TRBV19	CASTQRQGNQPQHF
TRBV7-9	CASSPGDSINTEAFF
TRBV10-2	CASSDYGGGAEETQYF
TRBV6-4	CASSDNVYNEQFF
TRBV5-1	CASSTGTSGGWDEQFF
TRBV19	CASSNPVSTDTQYF
TRBV7-2	CASSLRTSGGEQFF
TRBV19	CASSSSVDTEAFF
TRBV27	CASSLGRAVADTQYF